The table lists the clone carrying this TCR beta chain with many counts. Its target is not known. Time point defined: newly diagnosed GD, antithyroid drugs for less than 3 months. Extracted PBMC RNA gave rise to the TCR library. With iRepertoire HTBI primers and Arm-PCR of CDR3 regions, TCR beta libraries were built. As handled by the study authors: Samples revealed about 63 TRBV and 15 or so TRBJ segments. TCRdb reprocessed the multiplex PCR reads via MiXCR and lists one record per CDR3 protein. These V and J calls rely on TCRdb rather than the paper's analysis. The table shows some 370,000 distinct CDR3 sequences, with about 10% occurring only once. V was pared by 2 bases and J by 7 bases, with 11 bases between. Germline CDR1 and CDR2: MNHEY and SVGEGT. The CDR3 covers 13 residues. The data were taken from a study of regulatory T cells in long-lasting Graves disease. Study findings and constraints: Patients with persistent disease showed a bias toward TRBV28, TRBJ1-2 and TRBJ2-5.

The same sample was also studied in work on T cells in Graves' hyperthyroidism and ophthalmopathy.

The chain combines TRBV6-2 or TRBV6-3 with TRBJ1-1; D gene unclear. The TCR comes from a woman under 30 with Graves disease. The sequencing here drew on peripheral blood mononuclear cells (PBMCs), taken at new diagnosis, from a patient treated with antithyroid drugs. CDR3 residues: CASSYMDAGEAFF. CDR3 DNA: TGTGCCAGCAGTTACATGGACGCGGGTGAAGCTTTCTTT.